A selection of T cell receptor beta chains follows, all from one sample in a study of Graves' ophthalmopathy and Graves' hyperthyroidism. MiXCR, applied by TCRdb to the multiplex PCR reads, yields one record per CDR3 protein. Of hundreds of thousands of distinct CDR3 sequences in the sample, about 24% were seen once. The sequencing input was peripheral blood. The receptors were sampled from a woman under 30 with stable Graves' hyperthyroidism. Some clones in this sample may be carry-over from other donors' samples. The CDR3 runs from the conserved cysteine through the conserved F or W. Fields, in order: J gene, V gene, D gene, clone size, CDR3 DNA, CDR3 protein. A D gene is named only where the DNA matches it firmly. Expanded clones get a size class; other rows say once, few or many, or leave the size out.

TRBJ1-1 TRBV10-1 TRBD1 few TGCGCCAGCAGTGAGTCGGGACAGGGGAAACTTGAAGCTTTCTTT CASSESGQGKLEAFF
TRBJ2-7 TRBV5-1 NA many TGCGCCAGCAGCTTGGGGGAACAGGGTCCCTACGAGCAGTACTTC CASSLGEQGPYEQYF
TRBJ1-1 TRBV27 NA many TGTGCCAGCAGTTTATTGTGGGGGAACACTGAAGCTTTCTTT CASSLLWGNTEAFF
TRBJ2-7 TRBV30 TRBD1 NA TGTGCCTGGTCCCCACCGAGGACAGGCTCCTACGAGCAGTACTTC CAWSPPRTGSYEQYF
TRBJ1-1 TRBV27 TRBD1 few TGTGCCAGCAGTTCTCACCGGGACAGGCCATCGAACGCTTTCTTT CASSSHRDRPSNAFF
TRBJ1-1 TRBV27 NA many TGTGCCATCAGGCCCCTTGTAGCTGGCACTGAAGCTTTCTTT CAIRPLVAGTEAFF
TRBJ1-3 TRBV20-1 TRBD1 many TGCAGTGCTAGAGATTACAGGGGGCCTGGAAACACCATATATTTT CSARDYRGPGNTIYF
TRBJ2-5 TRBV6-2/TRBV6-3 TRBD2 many TGTGCCAGCAGCTGGACTAGCGGCATCGGGACCCAGTACTTC CASSWTSGIGTQYF
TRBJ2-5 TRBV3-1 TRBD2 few TGTGCCAGCAGCCAATGGACTAGCGGGAGGGAAGAGACCCAGTACTTC CASSQWTSGREETQYF
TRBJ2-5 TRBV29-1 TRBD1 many TGCAGCACCCGGGACAGCGCTGAAGAGACCCAGTACTTC CSTRDSAEETQYF
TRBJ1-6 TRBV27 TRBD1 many TGTGCCAGCAGCCACCCTGACAGGGGGAATTCACCCCTCCACTTT CASSHPDRGNSPLHF
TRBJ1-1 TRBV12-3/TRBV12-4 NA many TGTGCCAGCAGTTGGACAGCTAACACTGAAGCTTTCTTT CASSWTANTEAFF
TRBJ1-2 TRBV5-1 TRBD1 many TGCGCCAGCAGCTTGGATGGCAGGGGGCCTAACGCCCTCTATGGCTACACCTTC CASSLDGRGPNALYGYTF
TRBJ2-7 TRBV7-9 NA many TGTGCCAGCAGCAGAAATACCTACGAGCAGTACTTC CASSRNTYEQYF
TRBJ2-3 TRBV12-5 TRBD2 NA TGTGCTAGTGGGCGGGGAACGGGACTAGCGGGCACAAAGGCGAGCACAGATACGCAGTATTTT CASGRGTGLAGTKASTDTQYF
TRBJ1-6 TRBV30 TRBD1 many TGTGCCTGGAGTGTGGACAGGAAATATAATTCACCCCTCCACTTT CAWSVDRKYNSPLHF
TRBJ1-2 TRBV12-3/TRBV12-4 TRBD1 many TGTGCCAGCAGTTCCGGGACAGGGCGATATGGCTACACCTTC CASSSGTGRYGYTF
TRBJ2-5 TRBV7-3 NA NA TGTGCCAGCAGCTTATTTCAAGGAGCCTGGGCCCAGTACTTC CASSLFQGAWAQYF
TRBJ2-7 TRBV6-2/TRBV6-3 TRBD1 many TGTGCCAGCAGTTACCCAAAGGGACAGGGCTACGAGCAGTACTTC CASSYPKGQGYEQYF
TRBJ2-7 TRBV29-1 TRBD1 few TGCAGCGTTTCGGGGACAGGTTCCTACGAGCAGTACTTC CSVSGTGSYEQYF
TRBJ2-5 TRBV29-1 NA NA TGCAGCTCTAAAGTACAGGGGGGGGAGACCCAGTACTTC CSSKVQGGETQYF
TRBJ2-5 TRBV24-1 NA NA TGTGCCACCAGTGATTTGCCAGGGGTGGAGACCCAGTACTTC CATSDLPGVETQYF
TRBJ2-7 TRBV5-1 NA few TGCGCCAGCAGCATCACCCGGGGCACTGGTGTCTACGAGCAGTACTTC CASSITRGTGVYEQYF
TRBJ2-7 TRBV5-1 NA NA TGCGCCAGCAGCTTGAACCTCGGCGAGCAGTACTTC CASSLNLGEQYF
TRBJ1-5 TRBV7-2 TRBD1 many TGTGCCAGCAGCCCACAGGGGGTTCTAAATCAGCCCCAGCATTTT CASSPQGVLNQPQHF
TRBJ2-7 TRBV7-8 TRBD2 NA TGTGCCAGCAGCGGATCCCGGGGTAGCGGGGGGGCCTTGGGGGAGCAGTACTTC CASSGSRGSGGALGEQYF
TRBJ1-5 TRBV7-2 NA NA TGTGCCAGCAGTGATTTAACAGGGAATCAGCCCCAGCATTTT CASSDLTGNQPQHF
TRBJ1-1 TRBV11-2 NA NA TGTGCCAGCAGTCGCGTCCTCACAGGGAAGGGAAACACTGAAGCTTTCTTT CASSRVLTGKGNTEAFF
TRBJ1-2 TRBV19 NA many TGTGCCAGTAAACTCCGGGACGGATATGGCTACACCTTC CASKLRDGYGYTF